The rows below give T cell receptor beta chains drawn from one sample of a study of cytomegalovirus exposure and HLA in healthy donors. Produced via immunoSEQ multiplex PCR; TCRdb's table is partial and in-frame only. The sample holds some 150,000 clones, 81% seen once. The sequencing sample was made of PBMCs. These receptors all come from a woman between 50 and 59 years old in good health and CMV-seronegative. Both conserved end residues are part of each CDR3. D genes are given only for firm matches. Some rows mark clone size as missing; the rest say once, few, many or name a class of expanded clone.

TRBD2,TRBJ2-7,.,TRBV11-2,TGTGCCAGCAGCTTTTTAACGTCCGGACTAGACTCCTACGAGCAGTACTTC,CASSFLTSGLDSYEQYF
.,TRBJ1-1,.,TRBV5-5,TGTGCCAGCAGCTTGGAGGCAGGGGTCGGCACTGAAGCTTTCTTT,CASSLEAGVGTEAFF
.,TRBJ2-1,.,TRBV29-1,TGCAGCGTTCAAAGATCGGATGAGCAGTTCTTC,CSVQRSDEQFF
.,TRBJ2-7,.,TRBV4-3,TGCGCCAGCAGCCAAGAAATTGTATGGGACTTCGAGGTGGCCGTGCCCTACGAGCAGTACTTC,CASSQEIVWDFEVAVPYEQYF
.,TRBJ1-2,.,TRBV7-9,TGTGCCAGCAGCTCCGAAGCGGGATCCAGAGGGTATGGCTACACCTTC,CASSSEAGSRGYGYTF
.,TRBJ2-2,.,TRBV21-1,TGTGCCAGCAGCAAAGGGCGGCGAACCGGGGAGCTGTTTTTT,CASSKGRRTGELFF
.,TRBJ1-2,few,TRBV18,TGTGCCAGCTCACCACAATCAGGGGAGAACTATGGCTACACCTTC,CASSPQSGENYGYTF
.,TRBJ1-2,.,TRBV7-9,TGTGCCAGCAGCTCCGGACAGTACCTTAACTATGGCTACACCTTC,CASSSGQYLNYGYTF
.,TRBJ1-5,.,TRBV28,TGTGCCAGCAGTCCTCGAGTGAGCAATCAGCCCCAGCATTTT,CASSPRVSNQPQHF
TRBD1,TRBJ1-1,.,TRBV18,TGTGCCAGCTCACCACTATGGGACAGGGCGCCTCTGGGTACTGAAGCTTTCTTT,CASSPLWDRAPLGTEAFF
TRBD2,TRBJ2-5,.,TRBV11-2,TGTGCCAGCAGCTCCGGGACTAGCGCAAAAGAGACCCAGTACTTC,CASSSGTSAKETQYF
TRBD2,TRBJ2-7,.,TRBV7-8,TGTGCCAGCGAGGCTAGCGGGAGACTATACGAGCAGTACTTC,CASEASGRLYEQYF
.,TRBJ2-7,.,TRBV7-2,TGTGCCAGCAGCATAGGACCCGACGGGTACGAGCAGTACTTC,CASSIGPDGYEQYF
TRBD2,TRBJ2-4,.,TRBV5-1,TGCGCCAGCAGCTTGGGTTTTTGGCGGGAGGGCCAGGGAGACATTCAGTACTTC,CASSLGFWREGQGDIQYF
.,TRBJ2-7,.,TRBV30,TGTGCCTGGAGTCAGGGTAATTGGGCCTACGAGCAGTACTTC,CAWSQGNWAYEQYF
.,TRBJ1-3,few,TRBV9,TGTGCCAGCAGCGCCACCGGGGCTGGAAACACCATATATTTT,CASSATGAGNTIYF
.,TRBJ1-5,.,TRBV27,TGTGCCAGCAGTACATTCCAGGTAAACCTGCTTTATAGCAATCAGCCCCAGCATTTT,CASSTFQVNLLYSNQPQHF
TRBD2,TRBJ2-3,once,TRBV7-9,TGTGCCAGCAGCTTAATCGCGGGAGGTGGAACAGATACGCAGTATTTT,CASSLIAGGGTDTQYF
.,TRBJ1-5,few,TRBV4-2,TGTGCCAGCAGCCAAGATAAGGGGGTTCAGCCCCAGCATTTT,CASSQDKGVQPQHF
TRBD2,TRBJ2-7,.,TRBV5-1,TGCGCCAGCAGCCTGGAGGGGACTAGCTCCTACGAGCAGTACTTC,CASSLEGTSSYEQYF
.,TRBJ2-6,.,TRBV7-2,TGTGCCAGCAGCTATGAGGGACACAACTCTGGGGCCAACGTCCTGACTTTC,CASSYEGHNSGANVLTF
.,TRBJ2-7,.,TRBV28,TGTGCCAGCAGTACCACCCGGGACAGCGGACTATATGTGCAGTACTTC,CASSTTRDSGLYVQYF
.,TRBJ2-1,.,TRBV6-6,TGTGCCAGCAGCCCGAGGGGGGGTCTCACATACAATGAGCAGTTCTTC,CASSPRGGLTYNEQFF
TRBD2,TRBJ2-1,.,TRBV7-3,TGTGCCAGCAGCCGGAGGGCGGGAGGGGGGGTAGATGAGCAGTTCTTC,CASSRRAGGGVDEQFF
.,TRBJ2-1,.,TRBV29-1,TGCAGCGTTGACGGGGATTCCTACAATGAGCAGTTCTTC,CSVDGDSYNEQFF
.,TRBJ1-1,.,TRBV11-1,TGTGCCAGCAGCGAACCGGGATCAAACACTGAAGCTTTCTTT,CASSEPGSNTEAFF
TRBD1,TRBJ1-5,.,TRBV19,TGTGCCAGTAGTACACAGGGGTCAGGTGGCAATCAGCCCCAGCATTTT,CASSTQGSGGNQPQHF
TRBD2,TRBJ2-1,once,TRBV28,TGTGCCAGCACCACTCCGGGACTAGCGGGAGATGAGCAGTTCTTC,CASTTPGLAGDEQFF
TRBD1,TRBJ1-2,once,TRBV5-3,TGTGCCAGAAGCGCCGTGACAGGGGGCAACTATGGCTACACCTTC,CARSAVTGGNYGYTF
.,TRBJ1-1,.,TRBV4-2,TGTGCCAGCAGCCAAGCAGGGGACACTGAAGCTTTCTTT,CASSQAGDTEAFF
TRBD1,TRBJ1-1,.,TRBV5-1,TGCGCCAGCAGACGGACAGGGAGGAACACTGAAGCTTTCTTT,CASRRTGRNTEAFF
.,TRBJ2-4,.,TRBV18,TGTGCCAGCTCGCCGGGGGGCAGTGGAAACATTCAGTACTTC,CASSPGGSGNIQYF
.,TRBJ2-7,.,TRBV5-1,TGCGCCAGCAGGAGCTCCTACGAGCAGTACTTC,CASRSSYEQYF
TRBD1,TRBJ2-7,.,TRBV7-9,TGTTCCAGCAGCTCCTTCAGTCCCGGGACAGGAAACCGCTACGAGCAGTACTTC,CSSSSFSPGTGNRYEQYF
.,TRBJ1-3,.,TRBV7-2,TGTGCCAGCAGCGCGGGCACTGGAAACACCATATATTTT,CASSAGTGNTIYF
.,TRBJ2-7,.,TRBV7-2,TGTGCCAGCAGCTTCGACGGGACCTACGAGCAGTACTTC,CASSFDGTYEQYF
.,TRBJ1-4,once,TRBV28,TGTGCCAGCATGGGGGGAATTAATGAAAAACTGTTTTTT,CASMGGINEKLFF
.,TRBJ2-7,.,TRBV7-2,TGTGCCAGCAGCTTATCTAACAGGATTACCTACGAGCAGTACTTC,CASSLSNRITYEQYF
.,TRBJ2-1,.,TRBV7-9,TGTGCCAGCAGCTTAGCCCGTACGGTCCAGGGAAATGAGCAGTTCTTC,CASSLARTVQGNEQFF
.,TRBJ1-4,.,TRBV9,TGTGCCAGCAGCGTAAGGGAGGGAACTAATGAAAAACTGTTTTTT,CASSVREGTNEKLFF
TRBD1,TRBJ1-1,few,TRBV7-2,TGTGCCAGCAGCCGCGACAGGGTTACGAACACTGAAGCTTTCTTT,CASSRDRVTNTEAFF
.,TRBJ1-1,.,TRBV6-5,TGTGCCAGCAGTTCAGTGAACACTGAAGCTTTCTTT,CASSSVNTEAFF
.,TRBJ2-4,.,TRBV4-1,TGCGCCAGCAGCCAAGATCTGACAGCACTAGCCAAAAACATTCAGTACTTC,CASSQDLTALAKNIQYF
.,TRBJ2-1,.,TRBV7-6,TGTGCCAGCAGCTCTTGGGGGGACAATGAGCAGTTCTTC,CASSSWGDNEQFF
.,TRBJ2-7,once,TRBV11-2,TGTGCCAGCAGCCTTAAGAGCTCCTACGAGCAGTACTTC,CASSLKSSYEQYF
.,TRBJ2-2,.,TRBV7-7,TGTGCCAGCAGCTTGAGGGTGGGGACAACCGGGGAGCTGTTTTTT,CASSLRVGTTGELFF